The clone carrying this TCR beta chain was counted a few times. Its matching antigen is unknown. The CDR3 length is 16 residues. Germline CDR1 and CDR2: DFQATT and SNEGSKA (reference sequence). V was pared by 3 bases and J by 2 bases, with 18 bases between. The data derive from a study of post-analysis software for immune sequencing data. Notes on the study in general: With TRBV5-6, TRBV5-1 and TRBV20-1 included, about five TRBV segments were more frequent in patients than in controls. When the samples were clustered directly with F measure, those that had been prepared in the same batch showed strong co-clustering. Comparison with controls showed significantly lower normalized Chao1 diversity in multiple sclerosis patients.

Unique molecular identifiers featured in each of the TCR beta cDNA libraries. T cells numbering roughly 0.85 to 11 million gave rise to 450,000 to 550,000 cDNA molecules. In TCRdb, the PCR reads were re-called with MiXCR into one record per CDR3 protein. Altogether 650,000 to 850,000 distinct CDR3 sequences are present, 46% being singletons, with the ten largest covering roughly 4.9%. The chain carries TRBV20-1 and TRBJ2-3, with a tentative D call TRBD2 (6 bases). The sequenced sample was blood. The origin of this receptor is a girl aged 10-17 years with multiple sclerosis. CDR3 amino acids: CSARSILAPLTDTQYF. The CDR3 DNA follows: TGCAGTGCTAGGTCAATACTAGCACCGCTCACAGATACGCAGTATTTT.